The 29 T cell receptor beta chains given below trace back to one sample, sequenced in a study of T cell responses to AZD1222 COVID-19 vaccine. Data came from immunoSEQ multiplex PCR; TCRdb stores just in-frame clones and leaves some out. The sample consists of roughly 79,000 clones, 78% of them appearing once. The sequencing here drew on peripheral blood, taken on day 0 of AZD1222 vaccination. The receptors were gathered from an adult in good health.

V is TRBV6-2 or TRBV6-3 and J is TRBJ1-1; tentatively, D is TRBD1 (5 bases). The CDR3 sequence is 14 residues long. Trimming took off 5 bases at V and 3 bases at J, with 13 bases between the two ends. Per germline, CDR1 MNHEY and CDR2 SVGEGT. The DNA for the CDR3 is TGTGCCAGCAGTCCCCTGGACAAAGACACTGAAGCTTTCTTT. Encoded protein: CASSPLDKDTEAFF.

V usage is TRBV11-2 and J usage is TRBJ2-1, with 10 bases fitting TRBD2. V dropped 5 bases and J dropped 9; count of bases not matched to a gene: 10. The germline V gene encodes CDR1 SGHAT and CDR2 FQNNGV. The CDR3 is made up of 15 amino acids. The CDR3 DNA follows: TGTGCCAGCAGCCGCTATAGCAGCGGGAGGGGTGAGCAGTTCTTC. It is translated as CASSRYSSGRGEQFF.

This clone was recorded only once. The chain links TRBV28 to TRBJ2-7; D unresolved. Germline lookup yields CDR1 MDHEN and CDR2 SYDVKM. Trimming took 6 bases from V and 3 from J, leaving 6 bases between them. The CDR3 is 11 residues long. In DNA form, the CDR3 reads TGTGCCAGCAGGACTCGCTACGAGCAGTACTTC. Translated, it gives CASRTRYEQYF.

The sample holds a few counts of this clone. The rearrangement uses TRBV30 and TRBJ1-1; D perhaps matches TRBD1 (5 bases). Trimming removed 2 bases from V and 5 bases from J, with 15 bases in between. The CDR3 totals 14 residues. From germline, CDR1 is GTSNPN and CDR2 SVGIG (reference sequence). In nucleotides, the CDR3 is TGTGCCTGGAGTAGGGGAGGGCAAAGGACTGAAGCTTTCTTT. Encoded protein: CAWSRGGQRTEAFF.

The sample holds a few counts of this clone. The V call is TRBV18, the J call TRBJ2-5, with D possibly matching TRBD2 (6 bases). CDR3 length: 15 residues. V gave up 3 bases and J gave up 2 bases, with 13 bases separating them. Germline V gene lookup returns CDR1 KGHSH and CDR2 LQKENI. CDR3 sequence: CASSPFGSAQETQYF. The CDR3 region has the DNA TGTGCCAGCTCACCTTTCGGGAGTGCACAAGAGACCCAGTACTTC.

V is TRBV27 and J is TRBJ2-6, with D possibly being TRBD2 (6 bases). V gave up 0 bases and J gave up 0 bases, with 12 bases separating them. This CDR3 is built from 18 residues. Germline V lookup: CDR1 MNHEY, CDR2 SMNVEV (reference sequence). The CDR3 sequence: CASSLSNMRGSGANVLTF. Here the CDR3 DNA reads TGTGCCAGCAGTTTATCGAATATGCGGGGCTCTGGGGCCAACGTCCTGACTTTC.

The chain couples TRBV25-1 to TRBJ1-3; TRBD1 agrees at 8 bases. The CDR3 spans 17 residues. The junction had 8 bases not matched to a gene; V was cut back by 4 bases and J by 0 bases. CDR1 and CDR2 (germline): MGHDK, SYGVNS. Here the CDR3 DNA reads TGTGCCAGCAGTGGGACAGGGAGATGGGCCTCTGGAAACACCATATATTTT. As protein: CASSGTGRWASGNTIYF.

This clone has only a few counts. The CDR3 DNA reads TGTGCCAGCAGCTTAGTGTCCGACTACGAGCAGTACTTC. Protein: CASSLVSDYEQYF. V usage is TRBV7-8 and J usage is TRBJ2-7; D not certain. Between the trimmed V and J ends, which lost 1 base and 3 bases, there was a span of 7 bases. Germline assignment: CDR1 SGHVS and CDR2 FQNEAQ. This CDR3 comprises 13 residues.

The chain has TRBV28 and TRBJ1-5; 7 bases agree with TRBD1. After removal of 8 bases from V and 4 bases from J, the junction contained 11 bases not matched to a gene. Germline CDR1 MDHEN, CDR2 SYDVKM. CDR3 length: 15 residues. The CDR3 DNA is TGTGCCAGCTCTCCTCTCGGGACAGCGAATCAGCCCCAGCATTTT. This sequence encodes CASSPLGTANQPQHF.

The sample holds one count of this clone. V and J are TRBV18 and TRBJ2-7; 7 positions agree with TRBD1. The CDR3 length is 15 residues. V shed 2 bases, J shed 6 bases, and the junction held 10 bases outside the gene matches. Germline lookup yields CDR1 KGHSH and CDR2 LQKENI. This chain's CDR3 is CASSPGSGTDVEQYF. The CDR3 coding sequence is TGTGCCAGCTCACCAGGCTCCGGGACAGACGTCGAGCAGTACTTC.

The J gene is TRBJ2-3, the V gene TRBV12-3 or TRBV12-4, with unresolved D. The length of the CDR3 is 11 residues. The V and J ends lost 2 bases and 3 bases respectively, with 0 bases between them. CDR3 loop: CASSLTDTQYF. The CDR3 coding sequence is TGTGCCAGCAGTTTAACAGATACGCAGTATTTT.

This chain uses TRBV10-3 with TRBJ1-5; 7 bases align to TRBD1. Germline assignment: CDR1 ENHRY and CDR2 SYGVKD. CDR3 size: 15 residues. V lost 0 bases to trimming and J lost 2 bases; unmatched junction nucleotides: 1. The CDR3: CAISESTGGNQPQHF. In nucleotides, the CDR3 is TGTGCCATCAGTGAGTCAACAGGGGGCAATCAGCCCCAGCATTTT.

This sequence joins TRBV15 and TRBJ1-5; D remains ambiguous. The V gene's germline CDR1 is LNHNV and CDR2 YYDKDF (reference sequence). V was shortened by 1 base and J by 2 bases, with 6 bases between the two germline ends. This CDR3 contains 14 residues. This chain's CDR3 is CATSRAGGNQPQHF. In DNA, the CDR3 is TGTGCCACCAGCAGAGCGGGCGGCAATCAGCCCCAGCATTTT.

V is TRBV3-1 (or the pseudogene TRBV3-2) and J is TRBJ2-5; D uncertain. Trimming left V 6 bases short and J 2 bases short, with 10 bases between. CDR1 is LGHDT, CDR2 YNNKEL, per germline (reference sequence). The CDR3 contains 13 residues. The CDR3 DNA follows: TGTGCCAGCAGTCCAGGCGGACAAGAGACCCAGTACTTC. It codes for CASSPGGQETQYF.

The CDR3 here is CASISISGANVLTF. Written as DNA, the CDR3 is TGTGCCAGCATCTCAATCTCTGGGGCCAACGTCCTGACTTTC. The rearrangement links TRBV28 to TRBJ2-6; D ambiguous. V was pared by 7 bases and J by 0 bases, with 7 bases between. Germline V gives CDR1 MDHEN, CDR2 SYDVKM. This CDR3 is 14 amino acids long.

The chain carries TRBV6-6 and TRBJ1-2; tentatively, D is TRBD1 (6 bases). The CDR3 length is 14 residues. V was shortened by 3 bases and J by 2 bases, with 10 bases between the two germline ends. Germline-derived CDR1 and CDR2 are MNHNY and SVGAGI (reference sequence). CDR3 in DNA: TGTGCCAGCAGTTATGCGGGACACAACTATGGCTACACCTTC. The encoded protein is CASSYAGHNYGYTF.

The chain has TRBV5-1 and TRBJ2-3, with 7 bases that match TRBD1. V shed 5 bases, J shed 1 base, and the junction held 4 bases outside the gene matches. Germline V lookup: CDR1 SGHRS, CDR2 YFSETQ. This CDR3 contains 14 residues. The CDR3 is CASSPGQGTDTQYF. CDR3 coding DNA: TGCGCCAGCAGTCCTGGACAGGGCACAGATACGCAGTATTTT.

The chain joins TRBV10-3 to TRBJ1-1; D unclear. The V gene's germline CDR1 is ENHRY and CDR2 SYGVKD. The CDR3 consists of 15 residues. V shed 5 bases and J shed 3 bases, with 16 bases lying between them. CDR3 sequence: CAISPHQEVDTEAFF. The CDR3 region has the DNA TGTGCCATCAGTCCACACCAAGAGGTGGACACTGAAGCTTTCTTT.

CDR3 in DNA: TGTGCCAGCAGCACGGACAGGATGAACACTGAAGCTTTCTTT. Residues: CASSTDRMNTEAFF. The chain joins TRBV5-4 to TRBJ1-1; 7 bases align to TRBD1. The germline V gene encodes CDR1 SGHNT and CDR2 YYREEE (reference sequence). With 4 bases clipped from V and 0 bases from J, the junction kept 3 bases outside the gene matches. The CDR3 is made up of 14 amino acids.

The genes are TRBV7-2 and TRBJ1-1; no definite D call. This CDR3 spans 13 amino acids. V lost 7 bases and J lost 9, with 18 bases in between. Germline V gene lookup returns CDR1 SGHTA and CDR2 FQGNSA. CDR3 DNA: TGTGCCAGCAATATCGGTCGCTGGGAGCAAGCTTTCTTT. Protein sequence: CASNIGRWEQAFF.

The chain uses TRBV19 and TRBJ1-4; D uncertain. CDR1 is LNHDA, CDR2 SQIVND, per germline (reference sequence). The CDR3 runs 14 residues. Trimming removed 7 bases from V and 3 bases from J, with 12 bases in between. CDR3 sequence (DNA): TGTGCCAGTACCTCTGCCCCCGCTAATGAAAAACTGTTTTTT. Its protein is CASTSAPANEKLFF. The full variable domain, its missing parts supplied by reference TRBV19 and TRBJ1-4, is DGGITQSPKYLFRKEGQNVTLSCEQNLNHDAMYWYRQDPGQGLRLIYYSQIVNDFQKGDIAEGYSVSREKKESFPLTVTSAQKNPTAFYLCASTSAPANEKLFFGSGTQLSVL.

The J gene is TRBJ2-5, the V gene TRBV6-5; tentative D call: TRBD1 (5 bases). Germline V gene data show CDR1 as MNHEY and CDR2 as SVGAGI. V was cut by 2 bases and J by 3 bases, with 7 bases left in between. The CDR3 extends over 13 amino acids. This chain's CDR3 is CASSYTGEETQYF. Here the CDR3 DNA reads TGTGCCAGCAGTTACACAGGAGAAGAGACCCAGTACTTC.

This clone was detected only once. The CDR3 coding sequence is TGTGCCAGCCTGGCTCTTTGGCGGATTTATGGCTACACCTTC. This gives the protein CASLALWRIYGYTF. The rearrangement joins TRBV6-5 to TRBJ1-2; D not certain. Trimming took off 8 bases at V and 5 bases at J, with 18 bases between the two ends. Germline V gene sequence: CDR1 MNHEY, CDR2 SVGAGI. The CDR3 length is 14 residues.

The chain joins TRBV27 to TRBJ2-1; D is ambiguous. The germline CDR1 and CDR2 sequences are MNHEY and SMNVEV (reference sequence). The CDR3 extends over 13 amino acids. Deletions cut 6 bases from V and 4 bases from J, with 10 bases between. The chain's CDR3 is CASRTGQYNEQFF. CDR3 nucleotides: TGTGCCAGCAGAACGGGTCAATACAATGAGCAGTTCTTC.

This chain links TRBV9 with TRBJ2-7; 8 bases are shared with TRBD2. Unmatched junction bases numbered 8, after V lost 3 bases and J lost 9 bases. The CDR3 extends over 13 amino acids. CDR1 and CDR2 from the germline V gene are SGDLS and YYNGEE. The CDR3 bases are TGTGCCAGCAGCGCGTCCCGGGAGGGCCCGCAGTACTTC. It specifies CASSASREGPQYF.

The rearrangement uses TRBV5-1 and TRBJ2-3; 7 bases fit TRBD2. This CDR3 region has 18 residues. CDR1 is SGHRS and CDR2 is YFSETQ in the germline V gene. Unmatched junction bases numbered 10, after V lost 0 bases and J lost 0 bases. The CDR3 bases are TGCGCCAGCAGCTTGGCCCGATTAGCCGGGAGGAGCACAGATACGCAGTATTTT. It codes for CASSLARLAGRSTDTQYF.

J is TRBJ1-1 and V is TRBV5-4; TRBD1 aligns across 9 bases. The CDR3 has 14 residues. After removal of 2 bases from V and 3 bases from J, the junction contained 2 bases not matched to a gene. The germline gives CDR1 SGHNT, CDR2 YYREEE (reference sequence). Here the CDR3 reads CASSFDRGDTEAFF. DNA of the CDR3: TGTGCCAGCAGCTTCGACAGGGGGGACACTGAAGCTTTCTTT.

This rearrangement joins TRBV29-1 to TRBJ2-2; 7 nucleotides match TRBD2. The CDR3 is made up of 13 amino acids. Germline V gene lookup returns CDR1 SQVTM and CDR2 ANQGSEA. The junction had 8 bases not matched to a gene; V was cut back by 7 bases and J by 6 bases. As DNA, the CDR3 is TGCAGCGGGCGGGAGCGGGGCGCCGGGGAGCTGTTTTTT. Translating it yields CSGRERGAGELFF.

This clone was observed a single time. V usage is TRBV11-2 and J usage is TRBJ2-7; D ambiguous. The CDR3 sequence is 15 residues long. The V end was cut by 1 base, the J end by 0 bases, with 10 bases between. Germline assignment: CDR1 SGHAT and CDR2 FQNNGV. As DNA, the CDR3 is TGTGCCAGCAGCTTAGCGGCAGGAGCCTCCTACGAGCAGTACTTC. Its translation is CASSLAAGASYEQYF.